This TCR beta chain was recovered during a study of T cell changes during pregnancy in multiple sclerosis. V lost 0 bases and J lost 0, with 9 bases in between. The V gene's germline CDR1 is MGHRA and CDR2 YSYEKL. The CDR3 runs to 17 residues. The repertoire was sequenced with immunoSEQ multiplex PCR; TCRdb's copy has only in-frame clones and lacks some. The profile shows around 34,000 clones, approximately 90% of them singletons. The chain links TRBV4-1 to TRBJ1-6; D is unresolved. This TCR was recovered from a female donor with multiple sclerosis, enrolled in a pregnancy study. The sample was CD8+ T cells from peripheral blood mononuclear cells, taken in the first trimester of pregnancy. The CDR3 loop reads CASSQDELSSYNSPLHF. The CDR3 nucleotides are TGCGCCAGCAGCCAAGATGAGTTAAGCTCCTATAATTCACCCCTCCACTTT.